This is a list of T cell receptor beta chains from one sample in a study of PD-1 blockade in mismatch repair-deficient tumors. Their antigen targets remain unknown. Sequencing was performed with immunoSEQ multiplex PCR; in TCRdb, only in-frame clones are kept and a portion is missing. The table has about 9,800 clones, 75% to 90% seen once. This sample comprised cells cultured in vitro, obtained from a patient treated with pembrolizumab. The receptors come from an adult with mismatch repair-deficient cancer. Both conserved end residues are part of each CDR3. The order of the fields is V gene, J gene, CDR3 protein.

>TRBV29-1|TRBJ1-5
CSVAWGRMQPQHF
>TRBV5-1|TRBJ2-5
CASSWTSGTTETQYF
>TRBV2|TRBJ2-1
CASSPGTSMSHEQFF
>TRBV14|TRBJ2-3
CASSQDLVQDTQYF
>TRBV27|TRBJ2-2
CASSLNSAGGELFF
>TRBV11-2|TRBJ2-2
CASIHGGAEGLTGELFF
>TRBV30|TRBJ2-5
CAWGHTRGKETQYF
>TRBV10-3|TRBJ1-5
CAISAGTGGIEPQHF
>TRBV27|TRBJ2-2
CASSLTSGMVGELFF
>TRBV11-3|TRBJ2-2
CASSLNTGELFF
>TRBV30|TRBJ1-2
CAWSPRGGYGYTF
>TRBV18|TRBJ1-2
CASSPYTDNYGYTF
>TRBV6-5|TRBJ2-7
CASSSSGRWYEQYF
>TRBV7-9|TRBJ1-5
CASEGGRDNQPQHF
>TRBV28|TRBJ1-1
CASSGRDTEAFF
>TRBV6-1|TRBJ1-5
CASSKGGAGNQPQHF